The 9 T cell receptor beta chains below were found in one sample sequenced in a study of blood T cells in healthy people across ages (dated by TCRdb to 2013 to 2016). Libraries were constructed by 5' RACE. The second PCR ran for about 7 to 11 cycles and used a J-beta primer mix along with a sample-barcoded 5' primer. TCRdb cleaned the public reads at Q25 with fastp, built clones with MiXCR and kept in-frame beta chains. Every CDR3 protein is listed once, alongside the most common genes and DNA of its rows. A total of around 1,900,000 distinct CDR3 sequences appear in this sample, about 39% of them only once. 23% of the sample rests with the top ten. The material sequenced was blood. These receptors were collected from a human donor in good health.

The chain uses TRBV6-4 and TRBJ1-1; 7 positions match TRBD1. Germline V gene data show CDR1 as MRHNA and CDR2 as SNTAGT. The CDR3 is made up of 15 amino acids. V shed 6 bases and J 4 bases; nucleotides not matched to a gene: 11. The CDR3 protein is CASRTTGLGGTEAFF. DNA of the CDR3: TGTGCCAGCAGGACGACAGGGTTGGGAGGCACTGAAGCTTTCTTT.

This clonotype was counted a few times. CDR3 residues: CASSPWDLQETQYF. The CDR3 DNA is TGCGCCAGCAGCCCCTGGGACTTACAAGAGACCCAGTACTTC. This sequence joins TRBV5-1 and TRBJ2-5; D is possibly TRBD2 (6 bases). The CDR3 is 14 residues long. Trimming shortened V by 4 bases and J by 2 bases, and 12 bases separated the two germline ends. The V gene's germline CDR1 is SGHRS and CDR2 YFSETQ.

The genes are TRBV20-1 and TRBJ1-1, with D tentatively TRBD1 (6 bases). Germline CDR1 and CDR2: DFQATT and SNEGSKA (reference sequence). V was cut by 7 bases and J by 2 bases, with 14 bases left in between. This CDR3 comprises 13 residues. The CDR3 is CSGARDTNTEAFF. The CDR3 bases are TGCAGTGGTGCACGGGACACAAACACTGAAGCTTTCTTT.

This clonotype has just one count. It may be a read error: a sequence one base away is much more abundant. The chain is built from TRBV6-6 and TRBJ2-5; D is uncertain. CDR1 is MNHNY, CDR2 SVGAGI, per germline (reference sequence). The length of the CDR3 is 14 residues. This CDR3 is CACSYSRVQETQYF. In DNA form, the CDR3 reads TGTGCCTGCAGTTACTCCAGAGTTCAAGAGACCCAGTACTTC.

The chain has TRBV29-1 and TRBJ1-2, with D tentatively TRBD1 (6 bases). This CDR3 comprises 11 residues. Trimming cost V 5 bases and J 8 bases, with 12 bases left between them. Germline V gene lookup returns CDR1 SQVTM and CDR2 ANQGSEA. CDR3 in DNA: TGCAGCGTTCACAGGGAAGGAGGCTACACCTTC. This encodes CSVHREGGYTF.

The V call is TRBV6-5, the J call TRBJ1-5, with 8 bases lining up with TRBD1. The length of the CDR3 is 15 residues. V was clipped by 5 bases and J by 0 bases; unmatched bases: 3. The germline V gene has CDR1 MNHEY and CDR2 SVGAGI. The CDR3 spells CASSKQGVSNQPQHF. The CDR3, as DNA: TGTGCCAGCAGTAAACAGGGGGTTAGCAATCAGCCCCAGCATTTT.

This chain joins TRBV5-1 and TRBJ1-2, with 7 bases matching TRBD1. This CDR3 comprises 15 residues. Trimming took 4 bases from V and 4 from J; bases not matched to a gene: 10. The germline V gene encodes CDR1 SGHRS and CDR2 YFSETQ. The CDR3 region has the DNA TGCGCCAGCAGCGAAAGGCCGGGACAGCTCTATGGCTACACCTTC. Its protein is CASSERPGQLYGYTF.

The J gene is TRBJ1-5, the V gene TRBV7-2; D may be TRBD1 (6 bases). Looked up from germline, CDR1 is SGHTA and CDR2 is FQGNSA. Trimming shortened V by 5 bases and J by 1 base, and 15 bases separated the two germline ends. CDR3 length equals 16 residues. The CDR3 sequence: CASSPITGLSNQPQHF. The DNA of the CDR3 is TGTGCCAGCAGCCCTATTACAGGGTTGAGCAATCAGCCCCAGCATTTT.

The chain carries TRBV18 and TRBJ1-2; TRBD1 matches at 9 bases. V lost 4 bases and J lost 1; bases outside the gene matches: 10. CDR1 and CDR2 (germline): KGHSH, LQKENI. This CDR3 has 17 amino acids. Written as DNA, the CDR3 is TGTGCCAGCTCACAACGGACAGGGGCCGACCTTAACTATGGCTACACCTTC. Residues: CASSQRTGADLNYGYTF. The entire variable domain, with the rest obtained from reference TRBV18 and TRBJ1-2, is as follows: NAGVMQNPRHLVRRRGQEARLRCSPMKGHSHVYWYRQLPEEGLKFMVYLQKENIIDESGMPKERFSAEFPKEGPSILRIQQVVRGDSAAYFCASSQRTGADLNYGYTFGSGTRLTVV.